The entry below describes one T cell receptor beta chain. No cognate antigen has been identified for it. Within one base of it there is no much larger clone, and no base qualities were kept. The data were obtained in a study of shared clonotypes between healthy human individuals (dated by TCRdb to about 2020). For context, the study as a whole: The cohort included a few men and a couple of women between 18 and 49 years of age. For each donor, three plates each were used for CD4 naive and CD4 memory, two plates were used for CD8 naive, and one plate was used for CD8 memory. To estimate repertoire size and how much clonotypes are shared between individuals, the study performed deep sequencing of blood TCR repertoires from 4 to 6 healthy adults. To increase sequencing depth and limit assay-specific biases, TCR repertoire library preparation and sequencing were carried out by different laboratories using diverse techniques. Leukapheresis yielded between about 0.9 and 9 billion PBMCs per donor.

The cysteine opens and the phenylalanine closes a CDR3 of 14 amino acids. Of the read, only the CDR3 DNA is kept; its 42 bases are in frame from base 1. The germline V gene (reference sequence) sets CDR1 to SGHNT and CDR2 to YYREEE. V is clipped by 7 bases and J by 1 base, and the sequence between their germline boundaries is 11 bases long. Healthy HIV-negative adults with no recently reported acute infections or vaccinations were included as donors. All donors were Caucasian adults living in Nashville, Tennessee, USA. CD4+ T cells were enriched by magnetic negative selection; naive cells were then positively selected on CD45RA, and the negative fraction formed the memory subset. After blood collection by leukapheresis, PBMCs were isolated using Ficoll-Histopaque density gradient centrifugation and then cryopreserved in the vapor phase of liquid nitrogen. Purity and quantity of every magnetically sorted T cell population were checked by analytical flow cytometry. Genomic DNA was isolated from each sorted fraction and quantified by UV absorbance on a Nanodrop 2000c.

What the authors observed across the whole study: Clonotypes shared by all four sorted-subset donors showed higher generation probabilities than non-shared clonotypes. Pairwise subsampling led to the expectation that sequencing depth would affect the degree of clonotype sharing among donors. Sampling was restricted to blood, and TCR repertoires in tissue are likely to differ from TCR repertoires in blood. Estimated clonotype richness was generally larger for naive than for memory subsets. Sharing across several donors was observed for roughly 5.4% of naive CD4, 3% to 3.5% of naive CD8, around 2.5% of memory CD4, and around 0.4% of memory CD8 clonotypes. Incomplete sequencing was indicated by rarefaction of sorted-subset datasets, despite the large sequencing depth. The genetic and exposure-history diversity represented was limited by the small number of donors.

Using the deep immunoSEQ assay, TCR CDR3 regions were amplified from genomic DNA by multiplex PCR. Extracted genomic DNA from each cell subset was distributed evenly across all wells of several immunoSEQ 96-well plates, and each plate was treated as a replicate. For sorted subsets, each replicate PCR was loaded with 150 to 250 ng genomic DNA, equivalent to 25,000 to 35,000 T cell genomes. Purified libraries were quantified with a Qubit 3.0 fluorometer, sized on a Bioanalyzer 2100, and re-quantified with the KAPA Library Quantification kit. Every immunoSEQ 96-well plate was sequenced on a dedicated single-read 150-cycle Illumina NextSeq 550 flow cell. The authors processed their data as follows. The immunoSEQ output contained only junctional sequences without quality scores, so filtering could not match that applied to full-length reads. Sequences were annotated with PyIR, a Python wrapper for IgBLAST v1.9, and V/J genes and CDR3 were assigned using IMGT germline references. Any read was removed if the V/J assignment was weak (E-value above 1e-6), the CDR3 was missing, or the read contained stop codons, out-of-frame junctions, or ambiguous translated residues. V3J clonotypes were defined as sequences sharing the same inferred V gene, J gene, and CDR3 amino acid sequence. The percentage overlap between two repertoires was calculated by dividing the number of shared unique clonotypes by the size of the smaller repertoire. Three approaches were used to assess repertoire richness: RTK rarefaction, the Chao1 estimator, and Recon v2.1 estimates of unobserved clonotypes. Generation probabilities for all TCRbeta clonotypes obtained by the gDNA method from a handful of donors were computed using OLGA. The source is immuneACCESS, and TCRdb retained only in-frame sequences with V and J called. Part of the clones is not carried over; for the studies checked, unresolved V genes explain less than half of this, and the remainder is unexplained. V and J calls and clone size are those listed in that table; D and trimming were worked out from the DNA. Here the sample has hundreds of thousands of clones; around 72% occur a single time. The ten largest clones take up under 2% of the sample.

The material sequenced was memory CD4+ T cells sorted from blood. The cell subset or site label, read with the paper, signifies: CD45RA-negative fraction. Rearrangement joined TRBV5-4 to TRBJ1-4; a weak D assignment points to TRBD1 (6 bases agree). The receptor was isolated from a woman aged 25 to 39 in good health. CDR3 reads: CASHQDRTNEKLFF. The sequenced DNA: TGTGCCAGCCACCAGGACAGAACTAATGAAAAACTGTTTTTT.